The entry below describes one TCR beta chain. Antigen specificity is unknown. The data belong to a study of cytomegalovirus exposure and HLA in healthy donors. Whole-study context: Genotyping showed around four fifths of 398 donors falling in the Caucasian-associated ancestry cluster. Notes on the study in general: For most TCR sequences rarity was the rule, although some public TCRs occurred in many donors.

This CDR3 region has 17 residues. The V and J ends lost 0 bases and 6 bases, in that order; junction bases with no gene match: 8. The germline gives CDR1 SGHTS, CDR2 YDEGEE. Primers: 60 Vbeta forward and 13 Jbeta reverse. The table came from immunoSEQ multiplex PCR; TCRdb's copy has only in-frame clones and leaves some out. The table has about 110,000 clones, roughly two thirds seen once. This TCR derives from a young man in good health and CMV-seronegative. Specimen: PBMCs. The chain joins TRBV5-8 to TRBJ2-2; 10 bases align to TRBD1. The CDR3 reads CASSLDAAGTGAGELFF. In DNA, the CDR3 is TGTGCCAGCAGCTTGGACGCGGCGGGGACAGGGGCCGGGGAGCTGTTTTTT.